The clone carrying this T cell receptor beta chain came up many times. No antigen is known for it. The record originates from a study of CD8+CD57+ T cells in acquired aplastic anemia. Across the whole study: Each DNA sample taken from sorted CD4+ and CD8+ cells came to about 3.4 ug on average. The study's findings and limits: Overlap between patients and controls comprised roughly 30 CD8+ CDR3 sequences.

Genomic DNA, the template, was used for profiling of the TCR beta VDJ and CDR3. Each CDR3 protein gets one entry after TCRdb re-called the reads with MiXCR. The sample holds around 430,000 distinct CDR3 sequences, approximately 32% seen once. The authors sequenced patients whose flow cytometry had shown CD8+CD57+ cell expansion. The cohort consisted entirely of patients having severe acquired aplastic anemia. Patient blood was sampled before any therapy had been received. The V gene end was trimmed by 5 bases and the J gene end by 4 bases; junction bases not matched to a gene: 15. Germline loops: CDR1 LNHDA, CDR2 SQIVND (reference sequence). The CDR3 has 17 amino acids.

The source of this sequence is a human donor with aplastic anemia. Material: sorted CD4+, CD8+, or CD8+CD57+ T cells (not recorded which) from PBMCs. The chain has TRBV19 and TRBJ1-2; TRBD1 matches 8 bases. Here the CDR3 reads CASSPWDRPQPVYGYTF. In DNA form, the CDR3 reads TGTGCCAGTAGTCCCTGGGACAGGCCCCAACCCGTCTATGGCTACACCTTC.